Listed below are T cell receptor beta chains from one sample, sequenced in a study of T cell responses to AZD1222 COVID-19 vaccine. Generated by immunoSEQ multiplex PCR, the TCRdb table keeps only in-frame clones and is missing some. The sample shows approximately 150,000 clones, roughly 90% of them seen only once. The material sequenced was peripheral blood, taken 28 days after the second AZD1222 dose. The source of these receptors is an adult who received the AZD1222 COVID-19 vaccine. Each CDR3 is given with its conserved first and last residue. The order of the fields is V gene, J gene, clone size, D gene, CDR3 protein, CDR3 DNA. A D gene is named only where the DNA matches it firmly. For some rows the clone size is stated as once, few or many, or as a class when expanded; others skip it.

TRBV3-1/TRBV3-2,TRBJ2-1,.,.,CASSPGAEQFF,TGTGCCAGCAGCCCCGGGGCCGAGCAGTTCTTC
TRBV7-2,TRBJ2-2,.,TRBD1,CASSPRTGRNTGELFF,TGTGCCAGCAGCCCGAGGACAGGGAGGAACACCGGGGAGCTGTTTTTT
TRBV5-1,TRBJ2-7,.,TRBD1,CASSLSWDRIYEQYF,TGCGCCAGCAGCCTTAGTTGGGACAGGATCTACGAGCAGTACTTC
TRBV28,TRBJ1-2,.,TRBD1,CASSTGVTGERGYTF,TGTGCCAGCAGTACGGGGGTGACAGGGGAACGTGGCTACACCTTC
TRBV12-3/TRBV12-4,TRBJ1-1,.,TRBD1,CASTVDRGGISFF,TGTGCCAGCACTGTAGACAGGGGGGGGATATCTTTCTTT
TRBV28,TRBJ1-1,.,.,CASSFDRLVNTEAFF,TGTGCCAGCAGTTTTGACCGCCTGGTAAACACTGAAGCTTTCTTT
TRBV13,TRBJ2-7,.,.,CASSNGGSISYEQYF,TGTGCCAGCAGCAATGGAGGCAGCATCTCCTACGAGCAGTACTTC
TRBV7-9,TRBJ2-7,.,TRBD1,CASSSRDSPKNDYEQYF,TGTGCCAGCAGCTCCCGGGACAGTCCAAAGAATGACTACGAGCAGTACTTC
TRBV19,TRBJ2-7,.,TRBD2,CASSTIAGASYEQYF,TGTGCCAGTAGTACAATAGCGGGGGCCTCCTACGAGCAGTACTTC
TRBV2,TRBJ1-5,.,.,CASGGWVGGQPQHF,TGTGCCAGCGGGGGTTGGGTCGGTGGGCAGCCCCAGCATTTT
TRBV4-1,TRBJ1-2,.,TRBD1,CASSQDRAVQGARGYTF,TGCGCCAGCAGCCAAGATAGGGCCGTCCAGGGGGCCAGAGGCTACACCTTC
TRBV30,TRBJ2-7,.,.,CAWERDLYEQYF,TGTGCCTGGGAACGGGACCTCTACGAGCAGTACTTC
TRBV7-9,TRBJ2-7,.,TRBD2,CASSLGTRLYEQYF,TGTGCCAGCAGCTTGGGGACTAGACTCTACGAGCAGTACTTC
TRBV9,TRBJ1-2,.,.,CASSVVAGGYTF,TGTGCCAGCAGCGTAGTGGCGGGTGGCTACACCTTC
TRBV18,TRBJ1-1,.,.,CASSLEGVAFF,TGTGCCAGCTCACTTGAAGGGGTTGCTTTCTTT
TRBV15,TRBJ2-7,.,.,CATSARAGGESEQYF,TGTGCCACCAGCGCCCGGGCAGGAGGAGAGAGCGAGCAGTACTTC
TRBV30,TRBJ1-2,.,TRBD1,CAYQDSDRTNF,TGTGCCTACCAAGACTCGGACAGGACAAACTTC
TRBV3-1/TRBV3-2,TRBJ2-4,.,TRBD2,CASSQAAGGGNIQYF,TGTGCCAGCAGCCAAGCGGCGGGGGGCGGAAACATTCAGTACTTC
TRBV7-2,TRBJ1-4,.,.,CASSFEPSEKLFF,TGTGCCAGCAGCTTTGAGCCCAGTGAAAAACTGTTTTTT
TRBV5-6,TRBJ1-2,.,.,CASIEAGGASNYGYTF,TGTGCCAGCATCGAGGCAGGAGGGGCCTCTAACTATGGCTACACCTTC
TRBV12-3/TRBV12-4,TRBJ2-1,few,.,CASSSPVNEQFF,TGTGCCAGCAGTTCCCCCGTCAATGAGCAGTTCTTC
TRBV25-1,TRBJ2-5,.,TRBD2,CASSDLAGGPSETQYF,TGTGCCAGCAGTGATCTAGCGGGGGGGCCGAGTGAGACCCAGTACTTC
TRBV3-1/TRBV3-2,TRBJ1-4,.,TRBD1,CASSPTGGTNEKLFF,TGTGCCAGCAGCCCTACAGGGGGCACTAATGAAAAACTGTTTTTT
TRBV6-5,TRBJ2-6,.,.,CASSRGASGANVLTF,TGTGCCAGCAGTCGGGGGGCGAGCGGGGCCAACGTCCTGACTTTC
TRBV5-1,TRBJ2-6,.,.,CASSPSSDANVLTF,TGCGCCAGCAGCCCTTCTAGCGATGCCAACGTCCTGACTTTC
TRBV11-2,TRBJ1-2,few,.,CASSSPPNYGYTF,TGTGCCAGCAGCTCCCCACCTAACTATGGCTACACCTTC
TRBV18,TRBJ1-2,once,.,CASSPEPGTAYGYTF,TGTGCCAGCTCACCCGAACCCGGGACTGCTTATGGCTACACCTTC
TRBV4-2,TRBJ2-2,few,.,CASSPESAGELFF,TGTGCCAGCAGCCCCGAGAGTGCCGGGGAGCTGTTTTTT
TRBV7-2,TRBJ2-5,.,.,CASSLAVVTVKETQYF,TGTGCCAGCAGCTTAGCAGTGGTGACAGTGAAGGAGACCCAGTACTTC
TRBV5-4,TRBJ1-1,.,.,CASSLKARALNTEAFF,TGTGCCAGCAGCTTGAAAGCCAGGGCGTTGAACACTGAAGCTTTCTTT
TRBV24-1,TRBJ1-5,.,.,CATSELWGGGQPQHF,TGTGCCACCAGTGAACTCTGGGGGGGCGGGCAGCCCCAGCATTTT
TRBV10-1,TRBJ1-5,.,.,CASSEFTGDPGRQPQHF,TGCGCCAGCAGTGAGTTTACCGGGGACCCAGGGAGGCAGCCCCAGCATTTT
TRBV27,TRBJ1-6,.,TRBD1,CASSLRDREFSPLHF,TGTGCCAGCAGTTTAAGGGACAGAGAGTTTTCACCCCTCCACTTT
TRBV3-1/TRBV3-2,TRBJ2-7,.,TRBD1,CASSHPGQGNYEQYF,TGTGCCAGCAGCCACCCCGGACAGGGTAACTACGAGCAGTACTTC
TRBV12-3/TRBV12-4,TRBJ1-2,.,.,CASSLGGAAGYTF,TGTGCCAGCAGCCTCGGGGGGGCAGCGGGCTACACCTTC
TRBV18,TRBJ2-3,.,.,CASSPAISTDTQYF,TGTGCCAGCTCACCAGCAATTTCCACAGATACGCAGTATTTT